Shown below are 30 T cell receptor beta chains from a single sample sequenced in a study of blood T cell repertoires in COVID-19. Only in-frame clones appear in the TCRdb table, and some are missing; sequencing was by immunoSEQ multiplex PCR. The sample records 50,000 to 70,000 clones, approximately 86% being singletons. The sample consisted of peripheral blood. These receptors were obtained from a human donor with active COVID-19. The donor label of this sample is uncertain.

The chain combines TRBV7-2 with TRBJ2-3; a weak D match, TRBD1 (5 bases). The germline V gene encodes CDR1 SGHTA and CDR2 FQGNSA. The CDR3 totals 15 residues. V was cut by 5 bases and J by 0 bases, with 12 bases left in between. The CDR3 sequence: CASSPQGFSTDTQYF. CDR3 nucleotides: TGTGCCAGCAGCCCCCAGGGATTTAGCACAGATACGCAGTATTTT.

This chain joins TRBV29-1 and TRBJ1-2; 7 bases match TRBD1. V lost 3 bases and J lost 0; bases outside the gene matches: 4. Germline V lookup: CDR1 SQVTM, CDR2 ANQGSEA. The CDR3 spans 14 residues. As DNA, the CDR3 is TGCAGCGTTGATCAGGGGACAGCTAACTATGGCTACACCTTC. Translated: CSVDQGTANYGYTF.

This clone showed up just once. The chain carries TRBV11-2 and TRBJ2-3; 10 nucleotides match TRBD2. CDR3 length equals 15 residues. V dropped 7 bases and J dropped 4; count of bases not matched to a gene: 8. Germline V gene lookup returns CDR1 SGHAT and CDR2 FQNNGV. CDR3 in amino acids: CASKLAGRLSDTQYF. The CDR3 DNA reads as TGTGCCAGCAAACTAGCGGGGAGGTTGTCAGATACGCAGTATTTT.

A few counts support this clone. CDR3 sequence: CASSGRVARLENTIYF. The CDR3 DNA is TGTGCCAGCAGCGGACGGGTAGCGCGTCTGGAAAACACCATATATTTT. The rearrangement uses TRBV7-9 and TRBJ1-3; D remains ambiguous. The ends were cut back, 5 bases at V and 6 bases at J, with 20 bases in the middle. This CDR3 region has 16 residues. Per germline, CDR1 SEHNR and CDR2 FQNEAQ (reference sequence).

This clone was seen a handful of times. The rearrangement links TRBV7-2 to TRBJ2-7; 12 nucleotides align to TRBD2. The ends lost 3 bases at V and 6 bases at J; junction bases unmatched: 3. This CDR3 spans 14 amino acids. Germline CDR1 is SGHTA and CDR2 is FQGNSA. CDR3: CASSLTSGRIEQYF. The CDR3 DNA is TGTGCCAGCAGCTTGACTAGCGGGAGAATCGAGCAGTACTTC.

The chain employs TRBV6-1 and TRBJ1-2; 7 bases agree with TRBD1. J gave up 4 bases and V 2 bases, and 7 bases lay outside the gene matches. There are 15 residues in the CDR3. Germline CDR1 and CDR2: MNHNS and SASEGT. CDR3 coding DNA: TGTGCCAGCAGTGAAAAGGGGGCGCAAGTCTATGGCTACACCTTC. Its translation is CASSEKGAQVYGYTF.

Only a few counts were recorded for this clone. V usage is TRBV6-4 and J usage is TRBJ2-1; 9 bases fit TRBD2. V shed 4 bases, J shed 12 bases, and the junction held 4 bases outside the gene matches. The CDR3 sequence is 12 residues long. Germline V gene data show CDR1 as MRHNA and CDR2 as SNTAGT. CDR3 loop: CASSAAGGRQFF. The CDR3 DNA follows: TGTGCCAGCAGTGCTGCGGGGGGGCGGCAGTTCTTC.

The chain links TRBV7-2 to TRBJ2-2; 11 nucleotides line up with TRBD2. V was clipped by 3 bases and J by 7 bases; unmatched bases: 4. The CDR3 spans 15 residues. The germline V gene encodes CDR1 SGHTA and CDR2 FQGNSA. DNA of the CDR3: TGTGCCAGCAGCTTGGGACTAGCGGCCTACGGGGAGCTGTTTTTT. Translation: CASSLGLAAYGELFF. Complete variable domain (other parts from reference TRBV7-2 and TRBJ2-2): GAGVSQSPSNKVTEKGKDVELRCDPISGHTALYWYRQSLGQGLEFLIYFQGNSAPDKSGLPSDRFSAERTGGSVSTLTIQRTQQEDSAVYLCASSLGLAAYGELFFGEGSRLTVL.

This chain joins TRBV11-2 and TRBJ2-1; TRBD1 is a possible D gene (6 bases). Trimming took off 5 bases at V and 9 bases at J, with 20 bases between the two ends. The CDR3 has 15 amino acids. Germline V gives CDR1 SGHAT, CDR2 FQNNGV. The CDR3 loop reads CASSPRSNRESEQFF. In DNA form, the CDR3 reads TGTGCCAGCAGCCCCCGGTCCAACAGGGAGTCTGAGCAGTTCTTC.

The chain combines TRBV2 with TRBJ2-5; 8 bases line up with TRBD1. V lost 5 bases and J lost 2; bases outside the gene matches: 1. This CDR3 spans 13 amino acids. Germline lookup yields CDR1 SNHLY and CDR2 FYNNEI. CDR3 amino acids: CASSNRGQETQYF. CDR3 DNA sequence: TGTGCCAGCAGTAACAGGGGGCAAGAGACCCAGTACTTC.

In this sample, this clone turned up once. The rearrangement uses TRBV30 and TRBJ1-1; 9 nucleotides align to TRBD1. V dropped 1 base and J dropped 7; count of bases not matched to a gene: 1. This CDR3 region has 12 residues. Per germline, CDR1 GTSNPN and CDR2 SVGIG (reference sequence). CDR3 bases: TGTGCCTGGAGTGGGACAGGGGTTGAAGCTTTCTTT. As protein: CAWSGTGVEAFF. Using reference TRBV30 and TRBJ1-1 for the parts outside the CDR3, the full variable domain is SQTIHQWPATLVQPVGSPLSLECTVEGTSNPNLYWYRQAAGRGLQLLFYSVGIGQISSEVPQNLSASRPQDRQFILSSKKLLLSDSGFYLCAWSGTGVEAFFGQGTRLTVV.

This sequence joins TRBV28 and TRBJ1-2; a weak D match, TRBD1 (6 bases). CDR3 size: 13 residues. V dropped 6 bases and J dropped 3 bases, with 11 bases sitting between them. Germline lookup yields CDR1 MDHEN and CDR2 SYDVKM. The CDR3 sequence: CASRRGIDYGYTF. The CDR3 DNA reads TGTGCCAGCAGGAGGGGGATTGACTATGGCTACACCTTC.

The gene calls are TRBV7-2 and TRBJ2-3; no reliable D call. The V end was cut by 1 base, the J end by 0 bases, with 11 bases between. Germline V gives CDR1 SGHTA, CDR2 FQGNSA. The CDR3 loop spans 16 amino acids. The chain's CDR3 is CASSLGSGLSTDTQYF. DNA of the CDR3: TGTGCCAGCAGCTTAGGGTCAGGCCTTAGCACAGATACGCAGTATTTT.

The rearrangement links TRBV2 to TRBJ1-5, with 8 bases matching TRBD1. Germline V CDR1 and CDR2: SNHLY, FYNNEI. This CDR3 region has 17 residues. The ends lost 0 bases at V and 2 bases at J; junction bases unmatched: 6. Written as DNA, the CDR3 is TGTGCCAGCAGTGAAGCTTCCAGGGGGCTCGGCAATCAGCCCCAGCATTTT. It yields the protein CASSEASRGLGNQPQHF. Supplemented by reference TRBV2 and TRBJ1-5, the full variable domain reads EPEVTQTPSHQVTQMGQEVILRCVPISNHLYFYWYRQILGQKVEFLVSFYNNEISEKSEIFDDQFSVERPDGSNFTLKIRSTKLEDSAMYFCASSEASRGLGNQPQHFGDGTRLSIL.

The V and J genes are TRBV11-3 and TRBJ2-5; 7 bases map to TRBD2. The CDR3 loop spans 16 amino acids. With V trimmed by 2 bases and J by 4 bases, 10 bases remained unmatched. CDR1 SGHNT and CDR2 YENEEA come from the germline V gene. The CDR3 region is CASSLYPAGMRETQYF. The CDR3 DNA reads TGTGCCAGCAGCTTATACCCAGCGGGGATGCGAGAGACCCAGTACTTC.

This chain joins TRBV11-3 and TRBJ1-1; D gene uncertain. In germline, CDR1 is SGHNT, CDR2 YENEEA. V was trimmed by 2 bases and J by 1 base, leaving 8 bases between them. This CDR3 is 14 amino acids long. The CDR3 region has the DNA TGTGCCAGCAGCTTACAGGTCCAGAACACTGAAGCTTTCTTT. It specifies CASSLQVQNTEAFF.

This chain connects TRBV7-6 to TRBJ2-1; no definite D call. CDR3 size: 13 residues. Germline CDR1 and CDR2: SGHVS and FNYEAQ. The ends were cut back, 5 bases at V and 5 bases at J, with 10 bases in the middle. The CDR3 DNA is TGTGCCAGCAGCGTTAGCAGAGACAATGAGCAGTTCTTC. It is translated as CASSVSRDNEQFF.

The V and J genes are TRBV7-3 and TRBJ2-2, with D tentatively TRBD2 (6 bases). Germline V CDR1 and CDR2: SGHTA, FQGTGA. This CDR3 is 14 amino acids long. Trimming left V 1 base short and J 4 bases short, with 7 bases between. This CDR3 reads CASSLSGTTGELFF. The CDR3 DNA is TGTGCCAGCAGCTTAAGCGGGACCACCGGGGAGCTGTTTTTT.

The J gene is TRBJ1-1, the V gene TRBV28; 7 bases are a match to TRBD1. The CDR3 runs to 15 residues. Germline CDR1 reads MDHEN; CDR2 reads SYDVKM. J lost 3 bases, V lost 6 bases, and 10 bases had no gene match. CDR3 sequence: CASSHGQGVDTEAFF. The CDR3 nucleotides read TGTGCCAGCAGCCATGGGCAGGGGGTGGACACTGAAGCTTTCTTT.

The V gene is TRBV14, the J gene TRBJ2-1; TRBD2 agrees at 13 bases. The CDR3 extends over 17 amino acids. Trimming at V came to 5 bases and at J to 3 bases, leaving 7 bases not matched to a gene. Per germline, CDR1 SGHDN and CDR2 FVKESK. CDR3 bases: TGTGCCAGCAGCTCTACTAGCGGGAGGGCCCTCTACAATGAGCAGTTCTTC. Protein product: CASSSTSGRALYNEQFF. The complete variable domain, with remaining parts taken from reference TRBV14 and TRBJ2-1, reads EAGVTQFPSHSVIEKGQTVTLRCDPISGHDNLYWYRRVMGKEIKFLLHFVKESKQDESGMPNNRFLAERTGGTYSTLKVQPAELEDSGVYFCASSSTSGRALYNEQFFGPGTRLTVL.

The genes are TRBV2 and TRBJ1-2; the D gene is possibly TRBD1 (5 bases). Between the trimmed V and J ends, which lost 3 bases and 6 bases, there was a span of 20 bases. CDR3 length: 16 residues. Germline V gene sequence: CDR1 SNHLY, CDR2 FYNNEI. The CDR3: CASSDPRRGGSNGYTF. The CDR3 nucleotides read TGTGCCAGCAGTGACCCACGAAGGGGAGGGAGTAATGGCTACACCTTC.

J is TRBJ2-3 and V is TRBV4-1, with D possibly being TRBD2 (5 bases). Trimming removed 0 bases from V and 0 bases from J, with 19 bases in between. This CDR3 is 19 amino acids long. Germline V gene sequence: CDR1 MGHRA, CDR2 YSYEKL. CDR3 coding DNA: TGCGCCAGCAGCCAAGAAAGTTACGGTAGCGAGGGTAGCACAGATACGCAGTATTTT. This encodes CASSQESYGSEGSTDTQYF.

The chain has TRBV15 and TRBJ1-2; D not resolved. This CDR3 is built from 14 residues. In germline, CDR1 is LNHNV, CDR2 YYDKDF (reference sequence). The germline V and J ends were trimmed by 5 bases and 4 bases, with 14 bases remaining between them. The CDR3 region is CATSEERYLYGYTF. CDR3 coding DNA: TGTGCCACCAGCGAGGAGCGCTACCTCTATGGCTACACCTTC.

Judged by abundance, this clone is medium-sized. This rearrangement joins TRBV9 to TRBJ2-1; 12 positions agree with TRBD2. This CDR3 region has 16 residues. The V gene end was trimmed by 4 bases and the J gene end by 7 bases; junction bases not matched to a gene: 9. CDR1 is SGDLS, CDR2 YYNGEE, per germline. The CDR3 loop reads CASSRILAGGPNEQFF. The CDR3 DNA sequence: TGTGCCAGCAGCAGAATTCTAGCGGGAGGGCCGAATGAGCAGTTCTTC.

V and J are TRBV19 and TRBJ2-1, with 16 positions matching TRBD2. With V trimmed by 3 bases and J by 4 bases, 3 bases remained unmatched. From germline, CDR1 is LNHDA and CDR2 SQIVND (reference sequence). The length of the CDR3 is 17 residues. The CDR3 protein is CASSMGLAGGKYNEQFF. The CDR3 coding sequence is TGTGCCAGTAGTATGGGACTAGCGGGAGGGAAGTACAATGAGCAGTTCTTC.

This clone has only one observation. The chain carries TRBV5-5 and TRBJ1-3; no clear D. The CDR3 covers 15 residues. Deletions cut 4 bases from V and 3 bases from J, with 14 bases between. Germline V gives CDR1 SGHKS, CDR2 YYEKEE (reference sequence). The CDR3 spells CASSLGFLGGNTIYF. CDR3 nucleotide sequence: TGTGCCAGCAGCCTAGGTTTTCTAGGTGGAAACACCATATATTTT. Variable domain in full (rest from reference TRBV5-5 and TRBJ1-3): DAGVTQSPTHLIKTRGQQVTLRCSPISGHKSVSWYQQVLGQGPQFIFQYYEKEERGRGNFPDRFSARQFPNYSSELNVNALLLGDSALYLCASSLGFLGGNTIYFGEGSWLTVV.

J is TRBJ2-5 and V is TRBV29-1; TRBD1 is a possible D gene (6 bases). Looked up from germline, CDR1 is SQVTM and CDR2 is ANQGSEA. The CDR3 extends over 15 amino acids. The V and J ends lost 4 bases and 5 bases respectively, with 20 bases between them. CDR3 bases: TGCAGCGTTGTTCCCTCAGGGGCAGCCGGGGAGACCCAGTACTTC. Translating gives CSVVPSGAAGETQYF.

The chain's CDR3 is CATSDPGQGSTDTQYF. The CDR3 DNA reads as TGTGCCACCAGTGACCCGGGACAGGGCAGCACAGATACGCAGTATTTT. The chain uses TRBV24-1 and TRBJ2-3; 9 positions agree with TRBD1. CDR3 length: 16 residues. The trim removed 4 bases at V and 0 bases at J, leaving 4 bases unmatched. Germline loops: CDR1 KGHDR, CDR2 SFDVKD.

The CDR3 nucleotides read TGTGCCAGCAGTGAACGGTCACAGGCCAACTACGAGCAGTACTTC. This gives the protein CASSERSQANYEQYF. V is TRBV6-1 and J is TRBJ2-7; possible D gene TRBD1, 5 bases. CDR1 and CDR2 (germline): MNHNS, SASEGT. Trimming pared 2 bases from V and 3 bases from J, leaving 14 bases between. The CDR3 extends over 15 amino acids.

The chain employs TRBV6-2 or TRBV6-3 and TRBJ1-1; TRBD1 matches at 7 bases. Germline V CDR1 and CDR2: MNHEY, SVGEGT. V shed 6 bases, J shed 0 bases, and the junction held 7 bases outside the gene matches. The CDR3 is 15 amino acids. The CDR3 sequence is CASSSGQVMNTEAFF. CDR3 sequence (DNA): TGTGCCAGCAGCAGTGGACAGGTCATGAACACTGAAGCTTTCTTT.